These T cell receptor beta chains were read from a single sample in a study of blood T cells in healthy people across ages. TCRdb used MiXCR to reprocess the 5' RACE reads, holding one entry per CDR3 protein. The data contain around 2 million distinct CDR3 sequences, 30% to 40% of them singletons. The sequenced material came from blood. The receptor source for this set is a human donor in good health. The CDR3 runs from the conserved cysteine through the conserved F or W. D genes are given only for firm matches. Size is omitted from some rows. Given values are once, few, many or a class for expanded clones.

clone_size j_call d_call v_call cdr3_aa cdr3_nt
once TRBJ2-3 - TRBV3-1 CASSQDRLRDTQYF TGTGCCAGCAGCCAAGATCGGCTGCGAGATACGCAGTATTTT
- TRBJ2-1 - TRBV5-1 CASGGGGAQNEQFF TGCGCCAGCGGGGGCGGGGGCGCTCAAAATGAGCAGTTCTTC
once TRBJ1-1 - TRBV12-3/TRBV12-4 CASSEIPTNTEAFF TGTGCCAGCAGTGAGATCCCCACGAACACTGAAGCTTTCTTT
- TRBJ1-4 - TRBV5-1 CASSLGPESNEKLFF TGCGCCAGCAGCTTGGGACCGGAGAGCAATGAAAAACTGTTTTTT
- TRBJ1-2 - TRBV6-2/TRBV6-3 CASSLRDWNGAYGYTF TGTGCCAGCAGTCTCCGGGACTGGAACGGAGCTTATGGCTACACCTTC
- TRBJ2-3 TRBD2 TRBV5-5 CASSLAGAPRDTQYF TGTGCCAGCAGCTTAGCGGGGGCCCCGCGGGATACGCAGTATTTT
- TRBJ2-6 TRBD1 TRBV28 CATASGTGLSGANVLTF TGTGCCACTGCATCCGGGACAGGCTTGTCTGGGGCCAACGTCCTGACTTTC
few TRBJ1-1 - TRBV12-3/TRBV12-4 CASKDGTEAFF TGTGCCAGCAAGGATGGGACTGAAGCTTTCTTT
once TRBJ1-6 - TRBV7-2 CASSLNWALGSPLHF TGTGCCAGCAGCCTCAACTGGGCACTTGGCTCACCCCTCCACTTT
- TRBJ2-3 - TRBV29-1 CSGWSSTDTQYF TGCAGCGGGTGGAGTAGCACAGATACGCAGTATTTT
- TRBJ2-3 TRBD2 TRBV5-1 CASRTGTKYSTDTQYF TGCGCCAGCAGGACCGGGACTAAATATAGCACAGATACGCAGTATTTT
- TRBJ1-1 - TRBV5-1 CASSSVQGNTEAFF TGCGCCAGCAGCTCGGTTCAGGGGAACACTGAAGCTTTCTTT
few TRBJ1-4 - TRBV29-1 CSVASGYGEKLFF TGCAGCGTTGCATCCGGATATGGTGAAAAACTGTTTTTT
- TRBJ2-5 TRBD2 TRBV7-2 CASSTRRGLAVTRVYF TGTGCCAGCAGCACCCGGCGGGGACTAGCGGTCACCCGGGTGTACTTC
many TRBJ1-2 - TRBV29-1 CSVVRGDYGYTF TGCAGCGTTGTGAGGGGGGACTATGGCTACACCTTC
few TRBJ2-3 TRBD1 TRBV4-1 CASSQVAGTGNTDTQYF TGCGCCAGCAGCCAAGTTGCCGGGACAGGGAACACAGATACGCAGTATTTT
few TRBJ2-7 - TRBV2 CASGRTYEQYF TGTGCCAGCGGCAGGACCTACGAGCAGTACTTC
few TRBJ2-5 TRBD1 TRBV6-2/TRBV6-3 CASSYVGQVGETQYF TGTGCCAGCAGTTACGTGGGACAGGTCGGTGAGACCCAGTACTTC
- TRBJ2-7 TRBD2 TRBV6-2/TRBV6-3 CASSYPPGGIYEQYF TGTGCCAGCAGTTACCCCCCGGGGGGGATCTACGAGCAGTACTTC
- TRBJ2-3 TRBD2 TRBV4-3 CASSQDAGRLAGDTQYF TGCGCCAGCAGCCAAGATGCGGGCAGACTAGCGGGAGATACGCAGTATTTT